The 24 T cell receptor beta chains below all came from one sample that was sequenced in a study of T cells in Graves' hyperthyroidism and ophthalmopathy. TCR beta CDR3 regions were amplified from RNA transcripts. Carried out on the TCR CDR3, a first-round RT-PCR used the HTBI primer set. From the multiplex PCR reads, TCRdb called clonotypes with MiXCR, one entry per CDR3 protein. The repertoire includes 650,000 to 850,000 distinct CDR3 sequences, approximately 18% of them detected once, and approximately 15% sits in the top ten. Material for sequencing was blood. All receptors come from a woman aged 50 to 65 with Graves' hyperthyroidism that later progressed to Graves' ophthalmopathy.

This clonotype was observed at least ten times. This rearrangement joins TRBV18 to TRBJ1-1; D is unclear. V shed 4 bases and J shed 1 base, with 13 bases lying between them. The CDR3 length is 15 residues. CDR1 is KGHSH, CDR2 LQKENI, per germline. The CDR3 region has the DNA TGTGCCAGCTCACTTCGCCGGGTGTCGAACACTGAAGCTTTCTTT. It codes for CASSLRRVSNTEAFF.

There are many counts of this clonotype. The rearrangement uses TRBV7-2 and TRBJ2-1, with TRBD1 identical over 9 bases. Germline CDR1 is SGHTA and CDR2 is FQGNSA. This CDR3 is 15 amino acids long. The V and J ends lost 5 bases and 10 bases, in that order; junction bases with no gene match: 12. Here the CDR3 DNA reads TGTGCCAGCAGCCTGAGACAGGGGGTATACGGGGAGCAGTTCTTC. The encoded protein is CASSLRQGVYGEQFF.

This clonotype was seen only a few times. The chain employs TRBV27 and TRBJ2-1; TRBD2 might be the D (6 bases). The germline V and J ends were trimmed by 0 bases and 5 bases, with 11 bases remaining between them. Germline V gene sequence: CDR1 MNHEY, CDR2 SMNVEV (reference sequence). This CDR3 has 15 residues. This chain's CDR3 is CASSLSIGSHNEQFF. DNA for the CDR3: TGTGCCAGCAGTTTATCCATCGGGAGTCACAATGAGCAGTTCTTC.

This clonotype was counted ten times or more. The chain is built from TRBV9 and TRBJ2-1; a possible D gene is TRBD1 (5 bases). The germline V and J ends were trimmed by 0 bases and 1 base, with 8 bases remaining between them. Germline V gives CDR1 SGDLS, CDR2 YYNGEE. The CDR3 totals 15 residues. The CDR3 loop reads CASSVARGSYNEQFF. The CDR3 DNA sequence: TGTGCCAGCAGCGTAGCTAGGGGTTCCTACAATGAGCAGTTCTTC.

In DNA form, the CDR3 reads TGCAGCGTTGAAGAAGACGGCTATGGCTACACCTTC. This gives the protein CSVEEDGYGYTF. The chain has TRBV29-1 and TRBJ1-2; no firm D call. The V gene lost 0 bases and the J gene lost 4 bases, with 6 bases spanning the gap. The CDR3 is made up of 12 amino acids. The germline V gene encodes CDR1 SQVTM and CDR2 ANQGSEA.

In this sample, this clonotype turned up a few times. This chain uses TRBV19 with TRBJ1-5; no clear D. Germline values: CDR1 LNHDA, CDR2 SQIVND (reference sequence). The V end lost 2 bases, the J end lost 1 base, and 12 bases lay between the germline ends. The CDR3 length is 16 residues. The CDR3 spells CASSILPAMSNQPQHF. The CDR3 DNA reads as TGTGCCAGTAGTATACTTCCGGCAATGAGCAATCAGCCCCAGCATTTT.

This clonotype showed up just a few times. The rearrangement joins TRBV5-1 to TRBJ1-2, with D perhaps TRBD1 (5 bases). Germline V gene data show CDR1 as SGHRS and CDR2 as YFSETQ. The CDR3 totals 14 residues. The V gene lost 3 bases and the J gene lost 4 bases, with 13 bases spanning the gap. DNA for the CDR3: TGCGCCAGCAGCTCGGCCGGGACCCTCTATGGCTACACCTTC. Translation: CASSSAGTLYGYTF.

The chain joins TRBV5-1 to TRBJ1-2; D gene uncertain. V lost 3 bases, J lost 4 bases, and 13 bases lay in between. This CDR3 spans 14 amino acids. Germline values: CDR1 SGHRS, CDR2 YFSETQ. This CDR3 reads CASSSSTWGYGYTF. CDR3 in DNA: TGCGCCAGCAGCTCCAGTACGTGGGGCTATGGCTACACCTTC.

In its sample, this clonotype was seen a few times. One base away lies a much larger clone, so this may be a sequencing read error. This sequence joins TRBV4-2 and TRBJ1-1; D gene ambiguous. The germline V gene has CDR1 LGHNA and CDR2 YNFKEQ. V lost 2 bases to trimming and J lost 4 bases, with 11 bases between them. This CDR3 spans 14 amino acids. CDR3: CASSQNSGGTEAFF. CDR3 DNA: TGTGCCAGCAGCCAAAACAGCGGTGGCACTGAAGCTTTCTTT.

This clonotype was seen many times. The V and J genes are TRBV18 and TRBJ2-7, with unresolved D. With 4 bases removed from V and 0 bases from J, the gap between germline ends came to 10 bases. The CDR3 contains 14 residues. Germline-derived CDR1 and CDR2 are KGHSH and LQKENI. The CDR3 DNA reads TGTGCCAGCTCACGGCAAAGGTCCTCCTACGAGCAGTACTTC. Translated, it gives CASSRQRSSYEQYF.

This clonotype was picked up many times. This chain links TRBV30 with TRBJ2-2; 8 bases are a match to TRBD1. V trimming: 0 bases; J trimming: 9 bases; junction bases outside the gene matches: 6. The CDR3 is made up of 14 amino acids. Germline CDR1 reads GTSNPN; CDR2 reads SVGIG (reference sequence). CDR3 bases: TGTGCCTGGAGTGTGTCAGGGGGCACGAGGGAGCTGTTTTTT. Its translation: CAWSVSGGTRELFF.

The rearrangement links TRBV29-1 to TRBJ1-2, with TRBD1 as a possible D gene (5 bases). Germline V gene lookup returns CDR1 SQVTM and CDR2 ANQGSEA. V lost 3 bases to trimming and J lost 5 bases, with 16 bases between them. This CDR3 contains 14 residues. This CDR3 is CSVDIHIGGYGYTF. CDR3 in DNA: TGCAGCGTTGATATTCATATCGGGGGGTATGGCTACACCTTC.

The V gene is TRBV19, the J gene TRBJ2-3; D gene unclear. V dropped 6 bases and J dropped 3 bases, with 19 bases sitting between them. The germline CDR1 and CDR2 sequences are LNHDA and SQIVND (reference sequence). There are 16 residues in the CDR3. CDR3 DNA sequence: TGTGCCAGTAGCACCGGTGGCCAGCCGATGACAGATACGCAGTATTTT. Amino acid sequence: CASSTGGQPMTDTQYF.

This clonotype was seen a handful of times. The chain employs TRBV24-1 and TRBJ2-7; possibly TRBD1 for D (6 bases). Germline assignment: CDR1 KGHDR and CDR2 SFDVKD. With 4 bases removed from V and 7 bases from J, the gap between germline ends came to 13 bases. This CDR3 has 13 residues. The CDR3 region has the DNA TGTGCCACCAGTGACCATGCCGGACAGGAGCAGTACTTC. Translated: CATSDHAGQEQYF.

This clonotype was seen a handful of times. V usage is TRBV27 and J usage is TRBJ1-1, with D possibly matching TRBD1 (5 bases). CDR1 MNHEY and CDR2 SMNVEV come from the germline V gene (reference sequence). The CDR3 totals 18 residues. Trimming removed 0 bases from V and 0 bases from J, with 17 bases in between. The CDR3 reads CASSLSGRVVVLNTEAFF. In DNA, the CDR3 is TGTGCCAGCAGTTTATCTGGCAGGGTGGTAGTATTGAACACTGAAGCTTTCTTT.

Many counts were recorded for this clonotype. The CDR3 sequence is CASSQENQPQHF. The CDR3 nucleotides read TGTGCCAGCAGCCAGGAGAATCAGCCCCAGCATTTT. The rearrangement joins TRBV3-1 to TRBJ1-5; D unresolved. Trimming removed 3 bases from V and 4 bases from J, with 4 bases in between. Germline V gene lookup returns CDR1 LGHDT and CDR2 YNNKEL (reference sequence). This CDR3 comprises 12 residues. The full variable domain, completed using reference TRBV3-1 and TRBJ1-5, is DTAVSQTPKYLVTQMGNDKSIKCEQNLGHDTMYWYKQDSKKFLKIMFSYNNKELIINETVPNRFSPKSPDKAHLNLHINSLELGDSAVYFCASSQENQPQHFGDGTRLSIL.

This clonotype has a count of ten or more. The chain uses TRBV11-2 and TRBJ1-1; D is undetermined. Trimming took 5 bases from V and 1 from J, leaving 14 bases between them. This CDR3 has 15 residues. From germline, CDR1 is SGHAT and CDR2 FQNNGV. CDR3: CASSPTGFGNTEAFF. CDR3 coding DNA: TGTGCCAGCAGCCCCACGGGGTTCGGGAACACTGAAGCTTTCTTT. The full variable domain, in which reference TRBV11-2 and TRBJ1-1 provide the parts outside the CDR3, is EAGVAQSPRYKIIEKRQSVAFWCNPISGHATLYWYQQILGQGPKLLIQFQNNGVVDDSQLPKDRFSAERLKGVDSTLKIQPAKLEDSAVYLCASSPTGFGNTEAFFGQGTRLTVV.

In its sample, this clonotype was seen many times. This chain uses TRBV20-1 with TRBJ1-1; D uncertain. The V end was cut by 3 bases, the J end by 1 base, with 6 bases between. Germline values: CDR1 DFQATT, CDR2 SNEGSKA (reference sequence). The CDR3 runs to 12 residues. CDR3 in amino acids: CSASSGNTEAFF. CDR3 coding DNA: TGCAGTGCTAGTTCGGGGAACACTGAAGCTTTCTTT.

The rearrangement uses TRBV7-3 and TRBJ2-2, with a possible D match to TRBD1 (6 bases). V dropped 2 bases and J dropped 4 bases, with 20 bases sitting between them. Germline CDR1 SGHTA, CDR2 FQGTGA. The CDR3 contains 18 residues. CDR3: CASSLSHRAASFTGELFF. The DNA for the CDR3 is TGTGCCAGCAGCTTATCTCACAGGGCGGCCTCGTTCACCGGGGAGCTGTTTTTT.

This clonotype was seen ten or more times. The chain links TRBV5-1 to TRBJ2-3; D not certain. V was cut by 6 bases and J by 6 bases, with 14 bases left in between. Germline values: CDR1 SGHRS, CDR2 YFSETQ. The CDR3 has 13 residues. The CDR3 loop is CASTRVPRDTQYF. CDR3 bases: TGCGCCAGCACCCGGGTCCCTCGGGATACGCAGTATTTT.

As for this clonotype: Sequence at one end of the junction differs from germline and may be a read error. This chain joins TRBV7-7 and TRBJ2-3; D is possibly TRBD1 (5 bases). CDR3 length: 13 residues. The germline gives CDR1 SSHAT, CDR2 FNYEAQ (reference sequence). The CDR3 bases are TGTGCTAGCAGCTTAGATCAGGGAGATACGCAGTATTTT. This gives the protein CASSLDQGDTQYF.

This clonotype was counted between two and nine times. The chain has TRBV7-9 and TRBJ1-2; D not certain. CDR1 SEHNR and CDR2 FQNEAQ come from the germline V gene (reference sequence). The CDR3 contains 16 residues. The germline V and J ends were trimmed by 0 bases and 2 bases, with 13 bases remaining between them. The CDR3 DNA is TGTGCCAGCAGCTTAGCTCCGGGCCTAGTAAACTATGGCTACACCTTC. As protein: CASSLAPGLVNYGYTF.

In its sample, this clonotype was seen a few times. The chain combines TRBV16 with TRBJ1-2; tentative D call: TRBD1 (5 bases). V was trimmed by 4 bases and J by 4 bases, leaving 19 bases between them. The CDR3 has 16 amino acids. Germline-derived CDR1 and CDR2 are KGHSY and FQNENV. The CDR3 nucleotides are TGTGCCAGCAGCCCCCGCGGGGCGGCTGCGGGCTATGGCTACACCTTC. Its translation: CASSPRGAAAGYGYTF.

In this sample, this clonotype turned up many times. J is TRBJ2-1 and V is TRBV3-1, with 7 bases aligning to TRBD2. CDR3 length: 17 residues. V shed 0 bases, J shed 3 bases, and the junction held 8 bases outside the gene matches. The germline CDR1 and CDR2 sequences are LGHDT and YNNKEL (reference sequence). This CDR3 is CASSQDGVGGIYNEQFF. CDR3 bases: TGTGCCAGCAGCCAAGACGGGGTGGGGGGGATCTACAATGAGCAGTTCTTC.